The clone carrying this TCR beta chain has only a few counts. No antigen is known for it. TCRdb reanalyzed the PCR reads via MiXCR. The profile shows roughly 14,000 clones, 30% to 35% of them singletons. The sample belongs to a study of metastatic and nonmetastatic thyroid tumors. For the study at large: The study looked at repertoires side by side in blood and in tumor or nodule tissue from malignant and benign thyroid patients. Study conclusions and caveats: Malignant tumors reportedly showed significantly higher TCR beta diversity than benign nodules in both blood and tumor.

Treatment of any kind had been given to no patient before thyroid surgery. This CDR3 region has 11 residues. Trimming pared 6 bases from V and 4 bases from J, leaving 3 bases between. The germline CDR1 and CDR2 sequences are KGHDR and SFDVKD. Sequencing was done on a sample of tumor tissue. The receptor's source is a female donor with papillary thyroid cancer or a benign thyroid nodule (not recorded which). Some clones in this sample may be carry-over from other donors' samples. The chain has TRBV24-1 and TRBJ2-1; D gene uncertain. CDR3 loop: CATSRYNEQFF. The CDR3 nucleotides read TGTGCCACCAGTCGGTACAATGAGCAGTTCTTC.